The sample holds a few counts of the clone carrying this T cell receptor beta chain. Constant-segment primers served in 5'RACE that generated TCR alpha and TCR beta cDNA libraries bearing sample barcodes and UMIs. TCRdb reprocessed the 5' RACE reads with MiXCR, giving one entry per CDR3 protein. The table has roughly 130,000 distinct CDR3 sequences, approximately 15% seen once; the top ten hold around 13%. The data were taken from a study of T-cell memory formation after mild COVID-19. Study overall: Clusters were largely donor specific.

Sequenced sample: PBMCs or a T cell subset sorted from them (not recorded which). The clonotype originates from an adult woman who had mild COVID-19 (a few samples of this study predate the infection). Cell type and time point are not known.

DNA of the CDR3: TGTGCCAGCAGTCCTGGACGGGGGGTTGGAGAGCTGTTTTTT. Residues: CASSPGRGVGELFF. The chain couples TRBV12-3 or TRBV12-4 to TRBJ2-2; 7 positions agree with TRBD2. V was pared by 5 bases and J by 11 bases, with 11 bases of the junction left unmatched. The CDR3 sequence is 14 residues long.